This record looks at one T cell receptor beta chain sequence and its context. CDR1 is SGHRS, CDR2 YFSETQ, per germline. The CDR3 extends over 18 amino acids. Trimming took 2 bases from V and 5 from J; bases not matched to a gene: 10. Some clones are missing from TCRdb's copy, which holds only in-frame ones; the method was immunoSEQ multiplex PCR. The sample holds fewer than 130,000 clones, nearly 90% seen once. The data are from a study of T cell responses to AZD1222 COVID-19 vaccine. The V and J genes are TRBV5-1 and TRBJ2-2; 12 nucleotides agree with TRBD1. This receptor was identified in an adult who received the AZD1222 COVID-19 vaccine. This specimen was peripheral blood, taken 28 days after the second AZD1222 dose. The chain's CDR3 is CASSFGTGGATGTGELFF. CDR3 in DNA: TGCGCCAGCAGCTTCGGGACAGGGGGCGCGACTGGGACCGGGGAGCTGTTTTTT.